This note documents a single TCR beta chain sequence. Enrollment of patients from Seattle took place during active infection, with longitudinal follow-up. The source of the sample is a study of blood T cell repertoires in COVID-19. Study context: Samples of COVID-19 (acute and convalescent) were obtained from the United States, Italy and Spain. T cells, B-cell-depleted T cells, or PBMCs supplied cDNA or gDNA.

Original methodology: The authors estimated nucleated cell counts from reference gene primer amplification. The assay was immunoSEQ multiplex PCR, and TCRdb's table has in-frame clones only and misses some. V, J and clone size reflect that table, while D and trimming were determined from the DNA. Of 400,000 to 450,000 clones in the sample, over 75% were seen once. The germline V gene encodes CDR1 SGHDT and CDR2 YYEEEE. V was shortened by 3 bases and J by 4 bases, with 13 bases between the two germline ends. The CDR3 is 14 amino acids. The source is a middle-aged woman with COVID-19, enrolled during active disease. This chain connects TRBV5-6 to TRBJ1-2, with a weak D call TRBD1 (6 bases). The specimen sequenced was peripheral blood. The CDR3 spells CASSSGGLVYGYTF. CDR3 coding DNA: TGTGCCAGCAGCTCGGGGGGGCTGGTCTATGGCTACACCTTC.